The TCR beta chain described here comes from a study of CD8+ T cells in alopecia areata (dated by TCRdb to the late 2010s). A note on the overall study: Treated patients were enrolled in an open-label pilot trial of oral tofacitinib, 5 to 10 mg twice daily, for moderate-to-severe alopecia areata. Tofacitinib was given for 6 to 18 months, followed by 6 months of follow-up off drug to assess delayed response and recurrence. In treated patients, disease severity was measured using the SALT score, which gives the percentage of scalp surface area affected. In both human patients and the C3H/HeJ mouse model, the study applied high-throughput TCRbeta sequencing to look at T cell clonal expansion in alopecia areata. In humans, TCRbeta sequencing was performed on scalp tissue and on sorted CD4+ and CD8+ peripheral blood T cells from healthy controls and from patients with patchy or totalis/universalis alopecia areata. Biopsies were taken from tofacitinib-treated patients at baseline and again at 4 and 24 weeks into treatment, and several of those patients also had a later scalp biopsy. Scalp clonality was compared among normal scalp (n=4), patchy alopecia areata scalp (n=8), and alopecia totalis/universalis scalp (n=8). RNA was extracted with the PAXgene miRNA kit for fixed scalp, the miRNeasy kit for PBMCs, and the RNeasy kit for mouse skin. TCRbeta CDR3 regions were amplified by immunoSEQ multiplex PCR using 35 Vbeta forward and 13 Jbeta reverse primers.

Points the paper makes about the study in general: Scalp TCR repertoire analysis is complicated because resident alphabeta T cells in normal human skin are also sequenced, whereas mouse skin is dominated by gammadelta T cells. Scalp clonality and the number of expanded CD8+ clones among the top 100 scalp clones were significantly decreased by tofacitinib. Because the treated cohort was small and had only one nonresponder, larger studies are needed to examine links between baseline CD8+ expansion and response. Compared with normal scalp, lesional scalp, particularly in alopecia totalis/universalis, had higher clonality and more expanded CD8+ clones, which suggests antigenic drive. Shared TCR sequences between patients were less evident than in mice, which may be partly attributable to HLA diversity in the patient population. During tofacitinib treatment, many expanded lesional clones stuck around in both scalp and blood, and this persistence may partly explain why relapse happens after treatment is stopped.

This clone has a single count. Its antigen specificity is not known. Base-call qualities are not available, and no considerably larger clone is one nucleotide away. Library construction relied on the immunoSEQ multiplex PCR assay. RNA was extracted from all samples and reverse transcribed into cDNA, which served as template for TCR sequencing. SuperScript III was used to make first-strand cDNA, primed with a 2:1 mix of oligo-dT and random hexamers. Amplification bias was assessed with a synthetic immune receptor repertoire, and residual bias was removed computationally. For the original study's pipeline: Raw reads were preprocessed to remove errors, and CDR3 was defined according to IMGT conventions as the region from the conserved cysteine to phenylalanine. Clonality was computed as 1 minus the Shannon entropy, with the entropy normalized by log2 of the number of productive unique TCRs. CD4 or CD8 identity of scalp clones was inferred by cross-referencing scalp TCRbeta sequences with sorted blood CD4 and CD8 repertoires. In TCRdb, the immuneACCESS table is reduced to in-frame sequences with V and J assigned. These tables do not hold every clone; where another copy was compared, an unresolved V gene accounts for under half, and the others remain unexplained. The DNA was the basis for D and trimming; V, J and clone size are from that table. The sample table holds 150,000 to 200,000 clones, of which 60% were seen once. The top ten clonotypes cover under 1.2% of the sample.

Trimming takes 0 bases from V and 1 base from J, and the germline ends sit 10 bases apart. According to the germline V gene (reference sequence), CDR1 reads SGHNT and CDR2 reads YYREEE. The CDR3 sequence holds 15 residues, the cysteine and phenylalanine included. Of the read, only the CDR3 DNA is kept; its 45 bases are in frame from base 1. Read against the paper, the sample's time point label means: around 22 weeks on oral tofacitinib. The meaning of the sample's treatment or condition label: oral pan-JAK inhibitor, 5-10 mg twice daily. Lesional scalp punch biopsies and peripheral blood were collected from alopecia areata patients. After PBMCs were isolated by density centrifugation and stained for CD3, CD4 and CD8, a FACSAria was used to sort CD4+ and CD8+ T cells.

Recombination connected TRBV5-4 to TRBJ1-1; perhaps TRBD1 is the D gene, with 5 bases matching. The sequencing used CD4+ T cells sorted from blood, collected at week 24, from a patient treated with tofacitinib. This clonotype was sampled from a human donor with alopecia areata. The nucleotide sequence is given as TGTGCCAGCAGCTTGGGCCGGGGGGGGAACACTGAAGCTTTCTTT. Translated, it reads CASSLGRGGNTEAFF.